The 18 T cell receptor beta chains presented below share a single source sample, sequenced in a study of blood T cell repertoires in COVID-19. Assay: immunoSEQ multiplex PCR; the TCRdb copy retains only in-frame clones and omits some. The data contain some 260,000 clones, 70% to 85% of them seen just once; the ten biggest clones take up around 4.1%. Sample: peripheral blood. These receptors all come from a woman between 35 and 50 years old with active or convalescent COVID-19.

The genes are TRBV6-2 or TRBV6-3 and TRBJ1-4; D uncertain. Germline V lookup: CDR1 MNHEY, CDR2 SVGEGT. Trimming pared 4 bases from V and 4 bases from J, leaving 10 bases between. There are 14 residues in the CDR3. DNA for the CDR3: TGTGCCAGCAGTTCCGTGAGCCATAATGAAAAACTGTTTTTT. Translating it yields CASSSVSHNEKLFF.

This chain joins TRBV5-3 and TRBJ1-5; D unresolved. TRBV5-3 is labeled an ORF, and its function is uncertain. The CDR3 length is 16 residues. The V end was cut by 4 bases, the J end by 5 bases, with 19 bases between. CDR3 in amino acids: CARSVHREDSYQPQHF. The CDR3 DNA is TGTGCCAGAAGCGTACACCGGGAGGACTCCTATCAGCCCCAGCATTTT.

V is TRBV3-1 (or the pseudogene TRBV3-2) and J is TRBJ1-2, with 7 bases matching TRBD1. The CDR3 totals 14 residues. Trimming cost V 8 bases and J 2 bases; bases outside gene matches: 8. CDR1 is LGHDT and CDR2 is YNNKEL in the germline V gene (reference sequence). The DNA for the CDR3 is TGTGCCAGCGGACCATCGACAGGGAACTATGGCTACACCTTC. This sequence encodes CASGPSTGNYGYTF.

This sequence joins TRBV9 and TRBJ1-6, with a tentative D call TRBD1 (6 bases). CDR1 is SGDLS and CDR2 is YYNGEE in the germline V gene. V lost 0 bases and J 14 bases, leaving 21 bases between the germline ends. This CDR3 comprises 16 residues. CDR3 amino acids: CASSVAGQFGASTLHF. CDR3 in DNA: TGTGCCAGCAGCGTAGCCGGACAGTTTGGGGCCTCCACCCTCCACTTT. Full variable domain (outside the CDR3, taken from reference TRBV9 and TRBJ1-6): DSGVTQTPKHLITATGQRVTLRCSPRSGDLSVYWYQQSLDQGLQFLIQYYNGEERAKGNILERFSAQQFPDLHSELNLSSLELGDSALYFCASSVAGQFGASTLHFGNGTRLTVT.

In nucleotides, the CDR3 is TGTGCCAGCAGCCCCCATAGCGGGGTGGCAGATACGCAGTATTTT. Its protein is CASSPHSGVADTQYF. The chain is built from TRBV11-3 and TRBJ2-3; 8 bases agree with TRBD2. The CDR3 covers 15 residues. V was pared by 5 bases and J by 4 bases, with 8 bases of the junction left unmatched. CDR1 and CDR2 (germline): SGHNT, YENEEA.

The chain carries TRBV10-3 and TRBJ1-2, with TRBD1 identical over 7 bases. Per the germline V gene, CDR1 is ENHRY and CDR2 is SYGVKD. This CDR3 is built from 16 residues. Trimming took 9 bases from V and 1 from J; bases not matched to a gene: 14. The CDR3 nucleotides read TGTGCCATTTCGGACGGGACAGCCGTGATTAACTATGGCTACACCTTC. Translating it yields CAISDGTAVINYGYTF.

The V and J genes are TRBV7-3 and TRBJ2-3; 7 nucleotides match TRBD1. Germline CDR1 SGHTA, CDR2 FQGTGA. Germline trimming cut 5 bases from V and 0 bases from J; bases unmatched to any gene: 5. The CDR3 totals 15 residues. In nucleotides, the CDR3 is TGTGCCAGCAGCGTGGGACAGCTTAGCACAGATACGCAGTATTTT. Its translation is CASSVGQLSTDTQYF.

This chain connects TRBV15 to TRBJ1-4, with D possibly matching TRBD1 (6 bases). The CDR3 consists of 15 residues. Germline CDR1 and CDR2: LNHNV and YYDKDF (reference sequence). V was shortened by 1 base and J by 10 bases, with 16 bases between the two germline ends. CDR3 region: CATSRGQEPKGKLFF. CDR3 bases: TGTGCCACCAGCAGAGGACAGGAACCGAAGGGAAAACTGTTTTTT.

The CDR3 DNA reads TGTGCCAGCAGCCTGGGGGACTTCGGGAATTCACCCCTCCACTTT. Its translation is CASSLGDFGNSPLHF. The rearrangement links TRBV28 to TRBJ1-6; D may be TRBD1 (5 bases). Germline V gene lookup returns CDR1 MDHEN and CDR2 SYDVKM. V was cut by 6 bases and J by 7 bases, with 16 bases left in between. The CDR3 is made up of 15 amino acids.

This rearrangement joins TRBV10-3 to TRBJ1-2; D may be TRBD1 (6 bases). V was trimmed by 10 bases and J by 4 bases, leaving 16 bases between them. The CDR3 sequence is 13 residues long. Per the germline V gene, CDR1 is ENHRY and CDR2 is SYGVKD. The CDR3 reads CATGGGSGYGYTF. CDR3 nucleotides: TGTGCCACCGGGGGGGGCTCAGGCTATGGCTACACCTTC.

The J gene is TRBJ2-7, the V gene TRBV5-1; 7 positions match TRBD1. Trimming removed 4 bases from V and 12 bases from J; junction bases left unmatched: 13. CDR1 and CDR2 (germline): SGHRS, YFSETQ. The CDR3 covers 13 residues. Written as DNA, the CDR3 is TGCGCCAGCAGCCAAGACCTGGGACAGCTCATGTACTTC. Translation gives CASSQDLGQLMYF.

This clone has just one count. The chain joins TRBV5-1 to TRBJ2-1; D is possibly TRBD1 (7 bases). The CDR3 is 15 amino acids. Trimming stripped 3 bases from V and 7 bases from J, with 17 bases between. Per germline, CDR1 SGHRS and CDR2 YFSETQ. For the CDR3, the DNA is TGCGCCAGCAGCTCCGGGGGACAGTCTATGAATGAGCAGTTCTTC. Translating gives CASSSGGQSMNEQFF.

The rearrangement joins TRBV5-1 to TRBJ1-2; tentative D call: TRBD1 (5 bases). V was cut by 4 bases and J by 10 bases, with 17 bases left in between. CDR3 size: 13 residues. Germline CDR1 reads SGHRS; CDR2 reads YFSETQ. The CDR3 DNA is TGCGCCAGCAGCCAGGACCGCTCTGGGGCCTACACCTTC. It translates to CASSQDRSGAYTF.

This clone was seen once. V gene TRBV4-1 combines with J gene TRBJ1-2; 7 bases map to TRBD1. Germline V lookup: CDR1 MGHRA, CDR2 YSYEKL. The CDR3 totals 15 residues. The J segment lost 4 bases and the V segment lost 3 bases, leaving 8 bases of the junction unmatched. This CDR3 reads CASSQPGTDLYGYTF. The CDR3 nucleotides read TGCGCCAGCAGCCAGCCCGGGACAGACCTCTATGGCTACACCTTC.

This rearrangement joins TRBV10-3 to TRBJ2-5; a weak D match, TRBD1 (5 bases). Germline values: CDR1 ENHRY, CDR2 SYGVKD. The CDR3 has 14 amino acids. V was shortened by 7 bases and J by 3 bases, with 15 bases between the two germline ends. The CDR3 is CAIMTDLGEETQYF. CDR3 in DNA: TGTGCCATCATGACTGACTTAGGGGAAGAGACCCAGTACTTC.

This CDR3 is CASSPFGGLYGYTF. DNA of the CDR3: TGTGCCAGCAGCCCCTTCGGGGGGCTATATGGCTACACCTTC. This sequence joins TRBV7-3 and TRBJ1-2; a possible D gene is TRBD1 (6 bases). V was pared by 5 bases and J by 5 bases, with 15 bases between. This CDR3 contains 14 residues. The germline CDR1 and CDR2 sequences are SGHTA and FQGTGA. The variable domain in full, with the rest retrieved from reference TRBV7-3 and TRBJ1-2, is GAGVSQTPSNKVTEKGKYVELRCDPISGHTALYWYRQSLGQGPEFLIYFQGTGAADDSGLPNDRFFAVRPEGSVSTLKIQRTERGDSAVYLCASSPFGGLYGYTFGSGTRLTVV.

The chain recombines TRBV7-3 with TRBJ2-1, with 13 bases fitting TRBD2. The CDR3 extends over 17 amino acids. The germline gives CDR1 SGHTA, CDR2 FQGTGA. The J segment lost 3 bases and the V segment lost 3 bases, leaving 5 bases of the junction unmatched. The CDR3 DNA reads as TGTGCCAGCAGCTTCACCGGGACTAGCGGGGTCTACAATGAGCAGTTCTTC. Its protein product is CASSFTGTSGVYNEQFF.

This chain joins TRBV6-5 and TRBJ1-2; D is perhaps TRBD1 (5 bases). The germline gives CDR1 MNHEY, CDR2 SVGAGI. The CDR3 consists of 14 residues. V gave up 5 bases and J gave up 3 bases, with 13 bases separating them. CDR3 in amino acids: CASSPRTLYYGYTF. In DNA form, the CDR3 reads TGTGCCAGCAGTCCCCGGACACTTTACTATGGCTACACCTTC.